Listed below are T cell receptor beta chains from one sample, sequenced in a study of OX40 agonist ivuxolimab in advanced cancers. TCRdb's table, derived via immunoSEQ multiplex PCR, lists solely in-frame clones and lacks some. The sample carries about 72,000 clones, 80% to 90% recorded once. The input for sequencing was CD4+ or CD8+ T cells sorted from blood, taken in a trial of the OX40 agonist ivuxolimab. The origin of the receptors is an adult with an advanced solid tumor such as melanoma, head and neck, liver or kidney cancer. Each CDR3 is given with its conserved first and last residue. Fields, in order: J gene, clone size, D gene, V gene, CDR3 protein, CDR3 DNA. D genes are given only for firm matches. Size is omitted from some rows. Given values are once, few, many or a class for expanded clones.

>TRBJ2-1|.|TRBD2|TRBV7-9
CASSLELAGGQVEQFF
TGTGCCAGCAGCTTAGAACTAGCGGGAGGGCAGGTTGAGCAGTTCTTC
>TRBJ2-1|.|.|TRBV7-9
CASSPPPKAGYNEQFF
TGTGCCAGCAGCCCACCCCCGAAGGCGGGCTACAATGAGCAGTTCTTC
>TRBJ2-5|.|.|TRBV6-6
CASSYLGGKTQYF
TGTGCCAGCAGTTACCTGGGTGGGAAGACCCAGTACTTC
>TRBJ1-5|.|TRBD1|TRBV6-5
CASSTRQGQGQPQHF
TGTGCCAGCAGTACCCGACAGGGGCAAGGTCAGCCCCAGCATTTT
>TRBJ2-3|.|.|TRBV11-1
CASTPLGETTDTQYF
TGTGCCAGCACTCCGTTGGGAGAAACCACAGATACGCAGTATTTT
>TRBJ2-3|.|.|TRBV19
CASSAPGPHTDTQYF
TGTGCCAGTAGCGCTCCGGGACCCCACACAGATACGCAGTATTTT
>TRBJ2-7|.|.|TRBV14
CASSQDWYEQYF
TGTGCCAGCAGCCAAGATTGGTACGAGCAGTACTTC
>TRBJ2-1|few|.|TRBV29-1
CSVGPSSYNEQFF
TGCAGCGTGGGGCCGTCCTCCTACAATGAGCAGTTCTTC
>TRBJ1-5|.|.|TRBV27
CASSRDPRGNQPQHF
TGTGCCAGCAGCCGGGACCCACGCGGGAATCAGCCCCAGCATTTT
>TRBJ2-1|.|.|TRBV14
CASSQDRGEQFF
TGTGCCAGCAGCCAAGATCGGGGTGAGCAGTTCTTC
>TRBJ2-7|.|.|TRBV5-6
CASSLVQPYEQYF
TGTGCCAGCAGCTTGGTCCAGCCCTACGAGCAGTACTTC
>TRBJ1-2|.|.|TRBV30
CAWSAGEYGYTF
TGTGCCTGGAGTGCGGGTGAATATGGCTACACCTTC
>TRBJ2-7|once|.|TRBV19
CASRTSNEQYF
TGTGCCAGTAGGACGTCAAACGAGCAGTACTTC
>TRBJ1-1|.|TRBD1|TRBV9
CASSRDRDTEAFF
TGTGCCAGCAGCCGGGACAGGGACACTGAAGCTTTCTTT
>TRBJ2-1|.|.|TRBV5-5
CASSLGAALSYNEQFF
TGTGCCAGCAGCTTGGGCGCGGCCTTATCCTACAATGAGCAGTTCTTC
>TRBJ2-3|once|.|TRBV5-6
CASSLWQTDTQYF
TGTGCCAGCAGCTTGTGGCAAACAGATACGCAGTATTTT
>TRBJ2-7|.|TRBD1|TRBV5-1
CASRQDRGLYEQYF
TGCGCCAGCAGGCAGGACAGGGGGCTTTACGAGCAGTACTTC
>TRBJ1-5|once|.|TRBV25-1
CASSPGPSLNQPQHF
TGTGCCAGCAGTCCCGGACCCAGCCTAAATCAGCCCCAGCATTTT
>TRBJ2-1|.|.|TRBV30
CAWSVQAGGGEQFF
TGTGCCTGGAGTGTACAGGCAGGGGGAGGTGAGCAGTTCTTC
>TRBJ2-3|.|TRBD2|TRBV7-9
CASSPIAGVGPDTQYF
TGTGCCAGCAGCCCAATAGCGGGGGTCGGTCCAGATACGCAGTATTTT
>TRBJ1-6|.|TRBD1|TRBV5-1
CASSSGQGFSPLHF
TGCGCCAGCAGCTCGGGACAGGGGTTTTCACCCCTCCACTTT
>TRBJ2-3|.|TRBD1|TRBV5-6
CASSLGQAHSDTQYF
TGTGCCAGCAGCTTAGGACAGGCCCACTCAGATACGCAGTATTTT
>TRBJ1-5|.|TRBD1|TRBV14
CASSPRQGWDQPQHF
TGTGCCAGCAGCCCCCGACAGGGATGGGATCAGCCCCAGCATTTT
>TRBJ2-3|.|.|TRBV7-9
CASSLEGQDTQYF
TGTGCCAGCAGCTTAGAGGGCCAGGATACGCAGTATTTT
>TRBJ2-7|.|.|TRBV5-4
CASSPPGSVASEQYF
TGTGCCAGCAGCCCGCCGGGATCGGTGGCCTCCGAGCAGTACTTC
>TRBJ2-1|.|.|TRBV15
CATSRARLNEQFF
TGTGCCACCAGCAGAGCCCGCCTGAATGAGCAGTTCTTC
>TRBJ2-1|once|.|TRBV28
CATNGGRSSYNEQFF
TGTGCCACCAATGGGGGAAGGAGCTCCTACAATGAGCAGTTCTTC
>TRBJ2-1|.|TRBD1|TRBV13
CASSSRDRGSNEQFF
TGTGCCAGCAGCTCCCGGGACAGGGGATCAAATGAGCAGTTCTTC
>TRBJ2-3|.|TRBD1|TRBV11-3
CASSVVRDRPTDTQYF
TGTGCCAGCAGCGTAGTCAGGGACAGACCCACAGATACGCAGTATTTT
>TRBJ1-1|.|TRBD1|TRBV7-8
CASSFPTGGLNTEAFF
TGTGCCAGCAGCTTTCCTACAGGGGGCCTGAACACTGAAGCTTTCTTT
>TRBJ2-3|.|TRBD2|TRBV9
CASSPVAGARPDTQYF
TGTGCCAGCAGCCCCGTAGCGGGGGCCCGACCAGATACGCAGTATTTT
>TRBJ2-1|few|.|TRBV4-2
CASSQDGGSSYNEQFF
TGTGCCAGCAGCCAAGACGGAGGGAGCTCCTACAATGAGCAGTTCTTC
>TRBJ2-7|.|.|TRBV7-2
CASSLGVGLYEQYF
TGTGCCAGCAGCTTAGGTGTAGGGCTCTACGAGCAGTACTTC
>TRBJ2-5|.|TRBD2|TRBV6-6
CASSFPGLQETQYF
TGTGCCAGCAGTTTCCCGGGACTACAAGAGACCCAGTACTTC
>TRBJ2-7|.|.|TRBV5-1
CASSLMVGAEEQYF
TGCGCCAGCAGCTTGATGGTCGGGGCGGAAGAGCAGTACTTC
>TRBJ1-2|.|.|TRBV5-5
CASSLDRGYGYTF
TGTGCCAGCAGCCTGGATAGGGGCTATGGCTACACCTTC
>TRBJ2-2|.|.|TRBV19
CASRMGGRGATGELFF
TGTGCCAGTAGGATGGGCGGGCGCGGGGCCACCGGGGAGCTGTTTTTT
>TRBJ2-2|.|.|TRBV12-5
CASGPGLRTGELFF
TGTGCTAGTGGTCCGGGCCTCAGAACCGGGGAGCTGTTTTTT
>TRBJ1-1|.|TRBD1|TRBV19
CASSNGQGRGYTEAFF
TGTGCCAGTAGTAATGGACAGGGACGGGGGTACACTGAAGCTTTCTTT
>TRBJ1-3|.|.|TRBV5-6
CASSLLQASTIYF
TGTGCCAGCAGCCTTTTACAGGCTAGCACCATATATTTT
>TRBJ1-1|.|.|TRBV5-5
CASSGMNTEAFF
TGTGCCAGCAGCGGGATGAACACTGAAGCTTTCTTT
>TRBJ2-1|.|TRBD2|TRBV7-2
CASSLVSGGGHNEQFF
TGTGCCAGCAGCTTAGTTAGCGGGGGGGGCCACAATGAGCAGTTCTTC
>TRBJ2-2|.|.|TRBV12-5
CASGYTAPGSTGELFF
TGTGCTAGTGGTTACACAGCCCCCGGAAGCACCGGGGAGCTGTTTTTT
>TRBJ1-6|.|TRBD1|TRBV5-6
CASGPDRAASPLHF
TGTGCCAGCGGACCCGACAGGGCTGCTTCACCCCTCCACTTT
>TRBJ2-7|.|TRBD2|TRBV19
CASSNQGGYEQYF
TGTGCCAGTAGTAACCAGGGAGGGTACGAGCAGTACTTC
>TRBJ2-7|.|TRBD1|TRBV15
CATSRDRGPYEQYF
TGTGCCACCAGCAGGGACAGGGGACCCTACGAGCAGTACTTC
>TRBJ2-7|once|TRBD1|TRBV7-6
CASSLGTGAYEQYF
TGTGCCAGCAGCTTGGGGACAGGGGCCTACGAGCAGTACTTC
>TRBJ2-2|.|.|TRBV6-4
CASSAGGASTGELFF
TGTGCCAGCAGTGCTGGGGGGGCCAGCACCGGGGAGCTGTTTTTT
>TRBJ2-5|.|.|TRBV10-3
CAISPGTEGTQYF
TGTGCCATCAGCCCCGGGACCGAGGGGACCCAGTACTTC
>TRBJ2-5|.|.|TRBV5-8
CASSLGGPQETQYF
TGTGCCAGCAGCTTGGGGGGACCCCAAGAGACCCAGTACTTC
>TRBJ2-7|once|.|TRBV21-1
CASSKVVTRPPSYEQYF
TGTGCCAGCAGCAAAGTCGTAACTAGACCGCCCTCCTACGAGCAGTACTTC
>TRBJ1-5|.|TRBD1|TRBV5-1
CASSPGTGNQPQHF
TGCGCCAGCAGCCCGGGGACAGGAAATCAGCCCCAGCATTTT
>TRBJ2-1|.|.|TRBV7-7
CASSSEAGEQFF
TGTGCTAGCAGCTCGGAGGCGGGTGAGCAGTTCTTC
>TRBJ2-7|.|.|TRBV5-4
CASSLVAGEDEQYF
TGTGCCAGCAGCTTGGTGGCAGGTGAGGACGAGCAGTACTTC
>TRBJ1-4|.|TRBD1|TRBV2
CASSVGQGAREKLFF
TGTGCCAGCAGTGTTGGGCAGGGGGCGCGTGAAAAACTGTTTTTT
>TRBJ1-5|.|.|TRBV5-6
CASSFRGQPQHF
TGTGCCAGCAGCTTCCGCGGTCAGCCCCAGCATTTT
>TRBJ2-2|.|TRBD2|TRBV30
CAWEGLAGENTGELFF
TGTGCCTGGGAGGGACTAGCGGGGGAGAACACCGGGGAGCTGTTTTTT
>TRBJ2-2|once|TRBD2|TRBV5-1
CASSSEGRGTGELFF
TGCGCCAGCAGCTCCGAGGGGAGGGGCACCGGGGAGCTGTTTTTT
>TRBJ1-5|.|.|TRBV2
CASSEGKTGKQPQHF
TGTGCCAGCAGTGAAGGGAAAACAGGGAAGCAGCCCCAGCATTTT
>TRBJ1-2|.|TRBD1|TRBV27
CASRPAGQGLYGYTF
TGTGCCAGCAGACCTGCGGGACAGGGTCTCTATGGCTACACCTTC